Below, one T cell receptor (beta chain) is given with its context. Authors' analysis steps: ImmunoSEQ sequences covered only the junction and lacked quality scores; filtering therefore differed. Data came from immunoSEQ multiplex PCR; TCRdb stores just in-frame clones and leaves some out. For V, J and clone size, that table is used; D and trimming come from the DNA. The sample consists of about 1.9 million clones, about 93% of them appearing once. The data were obtained in a study of shared clonotypes between healthy human individuals. Study-wide context: Researchers assigned three CD4 naive, three CD4 memory, two CD8 naive and one CD8 memory plate to each donor.

As defined, naive CD8 cells were CD45RO-negative and positively selected for CCR7, with terminally differentiated effector memory CD45RA+ cells excluded. Recent acute infections and vaccinations were absent in the healthy HIV-negative adult donors. The V and J ends lost 4 bases and 9 bases, in that order; junction bases with no gene match: 11. The germline V gene encodes CDR1 MGHRA and CDR2 YSYEKL. CDR3 length: 15 amino acids. Sample: naive CD8+ T cells from PBMCs. The J gene is TRBJ2-1, the V gene TRBV4-1; 8 bases are shared with TRBD1. The sequence was collected from a man aged 18 to 30 in good health. Some clones in this sample may be carry-over from other donors' samples. In nucleotides, the CDR3 is TGCGCCAGCAGCCTTGCGGGACAGGTATTTGGTGAGCAGTTCTTC. Its protein is CASSLAGQVFGEQFF.